This entry describes one T cell receptor (beta chain). This sample is drawn from a study of early stage breast cancer tumors. The method was immunoSEQ multiplex PCR; TCRdb's version includes in-frame clones alone and lacks a portion of them. This sample has 40,000 to 60,000 clones, with 65% to 90% found just once. The CDR3 runs to 15 residues. V shed 5 bases, J shed 3 bases, and the junction held 7 bases outside the gene matches. Germline loops: CDR1 SGHTA, CDR2 FQGNSA. This sequence was found in a person between 50 and 60 years old with breast cancer. The chain has TRBV7-2 and TRBJ2-1; TRBD2 matches at 7 bases. Sequencing used blood. In DNA form, the CDR3 reads TGTGCCAGCAGCACCGGGAGGAGAGACTACAATGAGCAGTTCTTC. Its protein product is CASSTGRRDYNEQFF.